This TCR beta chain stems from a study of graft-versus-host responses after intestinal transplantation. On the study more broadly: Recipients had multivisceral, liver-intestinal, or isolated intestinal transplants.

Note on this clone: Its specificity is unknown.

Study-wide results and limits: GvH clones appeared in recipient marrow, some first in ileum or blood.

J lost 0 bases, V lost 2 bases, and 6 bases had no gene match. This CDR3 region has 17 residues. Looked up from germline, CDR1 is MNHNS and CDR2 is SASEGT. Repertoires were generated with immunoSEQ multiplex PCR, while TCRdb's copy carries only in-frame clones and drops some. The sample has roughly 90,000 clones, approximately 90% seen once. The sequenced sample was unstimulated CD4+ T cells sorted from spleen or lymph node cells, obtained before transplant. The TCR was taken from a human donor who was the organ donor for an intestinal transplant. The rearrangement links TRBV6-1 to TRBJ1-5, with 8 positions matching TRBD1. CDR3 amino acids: CASSEQTGGYSNQPQHF. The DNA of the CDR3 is TGTGCCAGCAGTGAACAAACAGGGGGATATAGCAATCAGCCCCAGCATTTT.